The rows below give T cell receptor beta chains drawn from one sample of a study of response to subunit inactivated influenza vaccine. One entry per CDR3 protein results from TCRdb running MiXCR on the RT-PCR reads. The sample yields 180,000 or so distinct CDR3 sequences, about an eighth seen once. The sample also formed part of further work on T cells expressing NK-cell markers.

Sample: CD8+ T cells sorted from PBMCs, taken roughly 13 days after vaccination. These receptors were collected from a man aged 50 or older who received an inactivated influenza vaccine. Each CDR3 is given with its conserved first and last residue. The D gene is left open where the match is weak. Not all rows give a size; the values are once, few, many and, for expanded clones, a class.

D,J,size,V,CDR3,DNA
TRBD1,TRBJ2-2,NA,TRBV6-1,CASSSGGWNTGELFF,TGTGCCAGCAGCTCAGGGGGCTGGAACACCGGGGAGCTGTTTTTT
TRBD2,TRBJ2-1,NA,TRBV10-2,CASSPGTSGTYEQFF,TGCGCCAGCTCACCTGGGACTAGCGGGACCTATGAGCAGTTCTTC
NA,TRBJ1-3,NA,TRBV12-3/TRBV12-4,CASSMGSGNTIYF,TGTGCCAGCAGTATGGGTTCTGGAAACACCATATATTTT
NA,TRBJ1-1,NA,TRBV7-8,CASSPLSGNPMNTEAFF,TGTGCCAGCAGCCCCCTGAGTGGGAACCCCATGAACACTGAAGCTTTCTTT
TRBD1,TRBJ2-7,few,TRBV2,CASSPGQGSEQYF,TGTGCCAGCAGTCCCGGACAGGGTAGCGAGCAGTACTTC
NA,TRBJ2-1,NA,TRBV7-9,CASSRVNEQFF,TGTGCCAGCAGCCGGGTCAATGAGCAGTTCTTC
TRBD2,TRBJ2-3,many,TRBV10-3,CAISRLAGVTDTQYF,TGTGCCATCAGCCGACTAGCGGGAGTCACAGATACGCAGTATTTT
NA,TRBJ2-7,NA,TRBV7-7,CASSLSSAGDEQYF,TGTGCTAGCAGCTTGAGTTCCGCCGGGGACGAGCAGTACTTC
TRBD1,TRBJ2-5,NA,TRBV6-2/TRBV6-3,CASSYLRQGIETQYF,TGTGCCAGCAGTTATTTGCGACAGGGGATAGAGACCCAGTACTTC
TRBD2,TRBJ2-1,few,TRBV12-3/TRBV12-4,CASSSPPPVREGSSYNEQFF,TGTGCCAGCAGTTCCCCCCCCCCAGTGCGGGAGGGGAGCTCCTACAATGAGCAGTTCTTC
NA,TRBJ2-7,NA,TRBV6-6,CASSYTLYEQYF,TGTGCCAGCAGTTACACGTTATACGAGCAGTACTTC
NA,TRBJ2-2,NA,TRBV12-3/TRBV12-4,CASSPPTLQGTGELFF,TGTGCCAGCAGCCCTCCCACCTTACAGGGAACCGGGGAGCTGTTTTTT
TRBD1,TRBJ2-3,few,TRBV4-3,CASSQVDRDTDTQYF,TGCGCCAGCAGCCAGGTGGACAGGGATACAGATACGCAGTATTTT
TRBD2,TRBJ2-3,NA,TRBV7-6,CASSLRTSGGTDTQYF,TGTGCCAGCAGCCTCCGGACTAGCGGGGGCACAGATACGCAGTATTTT
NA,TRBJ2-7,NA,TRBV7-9,CASSSSNAYEQYF,TGTGCCAGCAGCTCGTCAAATGCCTACGAGCAGTACTTC
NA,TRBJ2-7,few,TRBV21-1,CASKRRGNAYEQYF,TGTGCCAGCAAGCGCAGGGGGAACGCCTACGAGCAGTACTTC
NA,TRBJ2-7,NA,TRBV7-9,CASSSPRSRSSYEQYF,TGTGCCAGCAGCTCACCACGTAGCCGGAGCTCCTACGAGCAGTACTTC
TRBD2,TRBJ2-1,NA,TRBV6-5,CASSDSAGPYNEQFF,TGTGCCAGCAGTGACTCAGCGGGACCCTACAATGAGCAGTTCTTC
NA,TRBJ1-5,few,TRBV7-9,CASSPMDGNNQPQHF,TGTGCCAGCAGCCCCATGGACGGAAACAATCAGCCCCAGCATTTT
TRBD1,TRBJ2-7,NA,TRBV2,CASRPPGTGAYEQYF,TGTGCCAGCAGGCCGCCCGGGACAGGGGCCTACGAGCAGTACTTC
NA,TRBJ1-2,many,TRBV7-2,CASSFHRDQNYGYTF,TGTGCCAGCAGCTTTCACAGGGATCAAAACTATGGCTACACCTTC
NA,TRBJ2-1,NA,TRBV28,CASDGLAYNEQFF,TGTGCCAGCGACGGACTGGCTTACAATGAGCAGTTCTTC
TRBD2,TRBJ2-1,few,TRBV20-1,CSASPPPGLAGGRYIGEQFF,TGCAGTGCCTCACCCCCACCGGGACTAGCGGGAGGGCGGTATATAGGTGAGCAGTTCTTC
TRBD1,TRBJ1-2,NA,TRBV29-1,CSAWDSYGYTF,TGCAGCGCTTGGGACAGTTATGGCTACACCTTC
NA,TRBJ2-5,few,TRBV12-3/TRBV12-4,CASSFLWGGGVKTQYF,TGTGCCAGCAGTTTTTTGTGGGGGGGCGGAGTAAAGACCCAGTACTTC
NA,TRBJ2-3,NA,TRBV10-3,CAISASTSYTDTQYF,TGTGCCATCAGTGCGTCTACCTCTTACACAGATACGCAGTATTTT
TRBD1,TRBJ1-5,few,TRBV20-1,CSARGDSFNQPQHF,TGCAGTGCTAGAGGGGACAGTTTCAATCAGCCCCAGCATTTT
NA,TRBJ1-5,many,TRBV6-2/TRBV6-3,CASSHDAGAQPQHF,TGTGCCAGCAGTCATGATGCGGGAGCACAGCCCCAGCATTTT
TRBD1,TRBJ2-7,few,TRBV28,CASSLRSLGQLIYEQYF,TGTGCCAGCAGTTTAAGGTCCCTGGGACAGCTAATCTACGAGCAGTACTTC
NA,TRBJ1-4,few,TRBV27,CASSDRAPNEKLFF,TGTGCCAGCAGCGACAGAGCCCCTAATGAAAAACTGTTTTTT
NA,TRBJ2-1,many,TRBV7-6,CASSSPVGGSGGPEQFF,TGTGCCAGCAGCTCCCCGGTAGGAGGTAGCGGAGGGCCGGAGCAGTTCTTC
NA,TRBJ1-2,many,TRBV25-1,CASSDLHGYTF,TGTGCCAGCAGTGATCTCCATGGCTACACCTTC
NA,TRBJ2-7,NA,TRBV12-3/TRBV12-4,CASSFGLVYYEQYF,TGTGCCAGCAGTTTTGGGCTGGTTTACTACGAGCAGTACTTC
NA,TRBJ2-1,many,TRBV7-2,CASSWGHNEQFF,TGTGCCAGCAGCTGGGGTCACAATGAGCAGTTCTTC
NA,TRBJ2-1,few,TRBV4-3,CASSPFLMENNEQFF,TGCGCCAGCAGCCCCTTTTTGATGGAAAACAATGAGCAGTTCTTC
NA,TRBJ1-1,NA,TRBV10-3,CAISEPPEETMNTEAFF,TGTGCCATCAGTGAGCCTCCCGAGGAGACTATGAACACTGAAGCTTTCTTT
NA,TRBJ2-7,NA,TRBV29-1,CSVEEVYGGTYEQYF,TGCAGCGTTGAAGAGGTCTACGGTGGGACCTACGAGCAGTACTTC
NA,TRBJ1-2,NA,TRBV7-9,CASSLASGGYTF,TGTGCCAGCAGTCTTGCTTCGGGAGGCTACACCTTC
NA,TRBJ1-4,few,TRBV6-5,CASSYRPGTTNEKLFF,TGTGCCAGCAGTTACAGACCGGGGACAACTAATGAAAAACTGTTTTTT
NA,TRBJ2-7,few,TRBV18,CASSPVGISYEQYF,TGTGCCAGCTCACCAGTAGGGATTTCCTACGAGCAGTACTTC
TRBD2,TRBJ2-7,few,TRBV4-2,CASSPTAGEIYEQYF,TGTGCCAGCAGCCCTACAGCGGGAGAAATATACGAGCAGTACTTC
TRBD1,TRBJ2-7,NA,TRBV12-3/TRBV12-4,CASSPTRQGGHEQYF,TGTGCCAGCAGTCCTACGCGACAGGGGGGACACGAGCAGTACTTC
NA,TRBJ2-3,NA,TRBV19,CASSISASTDTQYF,TGTGCCAGTAGTATTAGTGCGAGCACAGATACGCAGTATTTT
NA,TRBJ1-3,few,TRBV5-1,CASSLAAGYLGNTIYF,TGCGCCAGCAGCTTGGCAGCAGGGTACTTGGGAAACACCATATATTTT
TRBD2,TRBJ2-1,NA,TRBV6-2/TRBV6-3,CASSPRLAGVYNEQFF,TGTGCCAGCAGTCCACGCCTCGCGGGGGTCTACAATGAGCAGTTCTTC
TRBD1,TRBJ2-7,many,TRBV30,CAWSAGTDYEQYF,TGTGCCTGGAGTGCTGGGACAGACTACGAGCAGTACTTC